The 4 T cell receptor beta chains listed next were all sequenced from one sample in a study of identical twins. Each CDR3 protein is one row after TCRdb ran MiXCR on the 5' RACE reads. The sample lists roughly 750,000 distinct CDR3 sequences; 21% were seen once. These records were also assigned to another study, of T cells expressing NK-cell markers.

Sequenced: PBMCs. These receptor sequences come from a young woman in good health.

CDR3 residues: CSAWSGTQETQYF. The CDR3 coding sequence is TGCAGTGCCTGGAGCGGCACACAAGAGACCCAGTACTTC. The rearrangement joins TRBV20-1 to TRBJ2-5, with D perhaps matching TRBD2 (5 bases). With 6 bases removed from V and 2 bases from J, the gap between germline ends came to 13 bases. CDR3 length: 13 residues. CDR1 and CDR2 from the germline V gene are DFQATT and SNEGSKA (reference sequence).

At least ten counts were recorded for this clonotype. The genes are TRBV3-1 and TRBJ2-3, with a tentative D call TRBD2 (6 bases). The CDR3 spans 15 residues. Trimming shortened V by 5 bases and J by 7 bases, and 19 bases separated the two germline ends. The germline V gene encodes CDR1 LGHDT and CDR2 YNNKEL (reference sequence). The CDR3 DNA reads as TGTGCCAGCAGCTCACGGCGGGGCGAGCCTAATACGCAGTATTTT. Its translation: CASSSRRGEPNTQYF.

The chain uses TRBV5-1 and TRBJ2-1; 8 bases line up with TRBD2. Germline values: CDR1 SGHRS, CDR2 YFSETQ. V lost 4 bases, J lost 6 bases, and 9 bases stayed unmatched. This CDR3 has 15 residues. The CDR3 sequence: CASSRGGTRLNEQFF. CDR3 coding DNA: TGCGCCAGCAGCCGCGGGGGGACTAGGCTCAATGAGCAGTTCTTC.

This CDR3 is CASSHLGQGASEQFF. The CDR3 DNA is TGCGCCAGCAGCCACTTGGGACAGGGGGCGAGTGAGCAGTTCTTC. The chain has TRBV4-3 and TRBJ2-1; 12 bases fit TRBD1. The germline V gene encodes CDR1 LGHNA and CDR2 YSLEER. The junction had 6 bases not matched to a gene; V was cut back by 3 bases and J by 9 bases. This CDR3 has 15 amino acids.